One sample yielded the 14 T cell receptor beta chains listed below, sequenced in a study of cytomegalovirus exposure and HLA in healthy donors. The PCR employed 60 Vbeta primers together with 13 Jbeta primers. Libraries were prepared by immunoSEQ multiplex PCR; TCRdb keeps only in-frame clonotypes and omits some of them. The sample has 180,000 or so clones; about 9% are singletons. Material: PBMCs. All receptors derive from a woman aged 25 to 39 in good health and CMV-seropositive.

The rearrangement links TRBV7-2 to TRBJ2-1, with 8 bases fitting TRBD2. The V gene's germline CDR1 is SGHTA and CDR2 FQGNSA. The CDR3 consists of 15 residues. With V trimmed by 0 bases and J by 8 bases, 6 bases remained unmatched. Written as DNA, the CDR3 is TGTGCCAGCAGCTTAGCGGTCGGGAGGGGAGATGAGCAGTTCTTC. It yields the protein CASSLAVGRGDEQFF.

This clone came up a few times. The V gene is TRBV27, the J gene TRBJ1-2; tentative D call: TRBD1 (6 bases). Germline CDR1 and CDR2: MNHEY and SMNVEV (reference sequence). The CDR3 has 14 amino acids. Trimming pared 8 bases from V and 3 bases from J, leaving 16 bases between. The chain's CDR3 is CASRGGGLDYGYTF. The DNA of the CDR3 is TGTGCCAGCCGAGGGGGGGGTCTTGACTATGGCTACACCTTC.

The J gene is TRBJ2-1, the V gene TRBV5-1; the match to TRBD2 covers 10 bases. The CDR3 is 16 residues long. Per germline, CDR1 SGHRS and CDR2 YFSETQ. Unmatched junction bases numbered 10, after V lost 2 bases and J lost 8 bases. The CDR3 DNA reads TGCGCCAGCAGCTTACGAGCGGGAGGGTTGTGGGATGAGCAGTTCTTC. Amino acids: CASSLRAGGLWDEQFF.

The chain joins TRBV9 to TRBJ2-7; a possible D gene is TRBD2 (7 bases). V lost 0 bases and J lost 2, with 12 bases in between. Germline CDR1 is SGDLS and CDR2 is YYNGEE. The CDR3 is made up of 15 amino acids. As DNA, the CDR3 is TGTGCCAGCAGCGTAGGGGGAGGGACAACCTACGAGCAGTACTTC. Protein: CASSVGGGTTYEQYF.

The V call is TRBV19, the J call TRBJ1-5, with 8 bases identical to TRBD1. Germline trimming cut 9 bases from V and 6 bases from J; bases unmatched to any gene: 4. The CDR3 is 12 amino acids. Germline-derived CDR1 and CDR2 are LNHDA and SQIVND (reference sequence). The CDR3 region has the DNA TGTGCCAGGGACAGGGATACTCAGCCCCAGCATTTT. It is translated as CARDRDTQPQHF. The full variable domain, rest sourced from reference TRBV19 and TRBJ1-5, is DGGITQSPKYLFRKEGQNVTLSCEQNLNHDAMYWYRQDPGQGLRLIYYSQIVNDFQKGDIAEGYSVSREKKESFPLTVTSAQKNPTAFYLCARDRDTQPQHFGDGTRLSIL.

The chain employs TRBV13 and TRBJ2-2; 12 bases align to TRBD2. J was trimmed by 5 bases and V by 8 bases; bases with no gene match: 6. Germline loops: CDR1 PRHDT, CDR2 FYEKMQ (reference sequence). CDR3 length: 15 residues. The CDR3 sequence is CASALAGGPTGELFF. For the CDR3, the DNA is TGTGCCAGCGCGCTAGCGGGAGGGCCGACCGGGGAGCTGTTTTTT.

DNA of the CDR3: TGTGCCAGCAGTAGCGGAAGGATAAACACCGGGGAGCTGTTTTTT. Amino acids: CASSSGRINTGELFF. The V gene is TRBV25-1, the J gene TRBJ2-2; D perhaps matches TRBD2 (5 bases). The CDR3 is made up of 15 amino acids. Deletions cut 5 bases from V and 2 bases from J, with 12 bases between. The germline V gene encodes CDR1 MGHDK and CDR2 SYGVNS.

This clone was detected only a few times. V is TRBV29-1 and J is TRBJ2-7; 8 bases map to TRBD1. CDR3 size: 14 residues. Losses at the gene ends were 4 bases for V and 5 bases for J; bases not matched to a gene: 10. Germline V CDR1 and CDR2: SQVTM, ANQGSEA. CDR3 sequence reads: CSVVRGTGSHEQYF. The CDR3 DNA reads as TGCAGCGTTGTCCGAGGGACAGGTAGTCACGAGCAGTACTTC.

This clone was picked up a small number of times. The chain is built from TRBV11-3 and TRBJ2-1, with D tentatively TRBD2 (5 bases). The CDR3 sequence is 14 residues long. The V gene lost 1 base and the J gene lost 6 bases, with 10 bases spanning the gap. In germline, CDR1 is SGHNT, CDR2 YENEEA. The CDR3 sequence is CASSLGGEGNEQFF. Written as DNA, the CDR3 is TGTGCCAGCAGCTTAGGGGGAGAGGGCAATGAGCAGTTCTTC.

The J gene is TRBJ2-7, the V gene TRBV7-9, with a possible D match to TRBD2 (6 bases). Germline assignment: CDR1 SEHNR and CDR2 FQNEAQ (reference sequence). The CDR3 extends over 15 amino acids. V lost 5 bases, J lost 3 bases, and 17 bases lay in between. DNA for the CDR3: TGTGCCAGCAGCCGCCTCGGCGGGGTCGACTACGAGCAGTACTTC. Translation gives CASSRLGGVDYEQYF.

The genes are TRBV19 and TRBJ2-7; D not resolved. V lost 1 base and J 3 bases, leaving 10 bases between the germline ends. Germline V lookup: CDR1 LNHDA, CDR2 SQIVND (reference sequence). This CDR3 has 14 residues. The CDR3 is CASSIANSYYEQYF. For the CDR3, the DNA is TGTGCCAGTAGTATAGCTAACAGCTACTACGAGCAGTACTTC.

This clone has a handful of counts. The rearrangement uses TRBV5-6 and TRBJ2-1; D possibly corresponds to TRBD2 (6 bases). The CDR3 is 16 residues long. V was clipped by 4 bases and J by 0 bases, with 14 bases between them. From germline, CDR1 is SGHDT and CDR2 YYEEEE. CDR3 nucleotide sequence: TGTGCCAGCAGCCCACAGTTGGGAGGCTCCTACAATGAGCAGTTCTTC. Translated, it gives CASSPQLGGSYNEQFF.

Only a few counts were recorded for this clone. The chain couples TRBV29-1 to TRBJ2-7, with D uncertain. The CDR3 contains 13 residues. Germline V gene lookup returns CDR1 SQVTM and CDR2 ANQGSEA. Trimming took off 5 bases at V and 0 bases at J, with 11 bases between the two ends. For the CDR3, the DNA is TGCAGCGTTATCATGGGCAGCTCCTACGAGCAGTACTTC. The encoded protein is CSVIMGSSYEQYF.

The CDR3 here is CASSLDSQVGNTIYF. The CDR3 DNA follows: TGCGCCAGCAGCTTGGACAGCCAAGTAGGAAACACCATATATTTT. The chain joins TRBV5-1 to TRBJ1-3, with D unclear. The CDR3 runs to 15 residues. Germline V gene data show CDR1 as SGHRS and CDR2 as YFSETQ. V dropped 0 bases and J dropped 4 bases, with 11 bases sitting between them.